This TCR beta chain is drawn from a study of T cell responses to AZD1222 COVID-19 vaccine. This clone was picked up one time. Its antigen is currently unknown. General observations from the study: Most donors were white British, females outnumbered males, and clonal diversity was possibly underestimated.

The CDR3 is made up of 15 amino acids. The germline V and J ends were trimmed by 3 bases and 6 bases, with 18 bases remaining between them. In germline, CDR1 is DFQATT, CDR2 SNEGSKA (reference sequence). Libraries were prepared by immunoSEQ multiplex PCR; TCRdb keeps only in-frame clonotypes and omits some of them. The data contain some 130,000 clones, over 65% of them singletons. This sequence was found in an adult in good health. This specimen was peripheral blood, taken on day 0 of AZD1222 vaccination. V usage is TRBV20-1 and J usage is TRBJ1-5; tentatively, D is TRBD1 (6 bases). Here the CDR3 DNA reads TGCAGTGCTAGTGTCTTTACAGGGATAGGTCAGCCCCAGCATTTT. It codes for CSASVFTGIGQPQHF.